This is a list of T cell receptor beta chains from one sample in a study of blood T cell repertoires in COVID-19. The table came from immunoSEQ multiplex PCR; TCRdb's copy has only in-frame clones and leaves some out. The sample carries 200,000 to 300,000 clones, about nine tenths recorded once. The sequenced sample consisted of peripheral blood. These receptor sequences come from a man younger than 45 with COVID-19, enrolled during active disease. Both conserved end residues are part of each CDR3. The D gene is left open where the match is weak.

d_call,v_call,cdr3_aa
-,TRBV27,CASSFTPLYNSPLHF
TRBD1,TRBV5-4,CASSPPGQTYEQYF
-,TRBV9,CASSVGWGVDGYTF
-,TRBV5-1,CASSLGQGGNYEQYF
TRBD1,TRBV14,CASSPSSTGPRSYEQYF
TRBD2,TRBV19,CASSIDRSGGAPDTQYF
-,TRBV3-1/TRBV3-2,CASSEPTGVYGYTF
-,TRBV9,CASSVVAGMNTEAFF
TRBD1,TRBV5-1,CASRGTDRFYGYTF
-,TRBV4-2,CASSHGTGTGNTIYF
-,TRBV28,CASSSIYRDTEAFF
TRBD1,TRBV12-3/TRBV12-4,CASSTRTGGGYTF
-,TRBV9,CASSSQGGYYEQYF
-,TRBV7-9,CASSPSTGWGETQYF
TRBD1,TRBV11-2,CASSLVSGGLREQYF
-,TRBV28,CASSLKGDGYTF
TRBD1,TRBV28,CASSSPLLLGQGAGGYTF
-,TRBV30,CAWSGTHRGNQPQHF
TRBD1,TRBV5-1,CASSSTGYGSSEKLFF
TRBD1,TRBV10-3,CAISRQGLLGTEAFF
TRBD1,TRBV2,CASSARTGSGGYTF
TRBD1,TRBV12-3/TRBV12-4,CASSLDRDYGYTF
TRBD2,TRBV10-2,CASSDAGGSKEQYF
-,TRBV30,CAWNVQGGQPQHF
-,TRBV5-1,CASSLQGQGGVDTQYF
TRBD1,TRBV2,CASSPDRVGNQPQHF
-,TRBV7-6,CASSLSTGLAGNTIYF
-,TRBV12-3/TRBV12-4,CASSLPNNYGYTF
TRBD1,TRBV5-4,CASREDRAGNTIYF
-,TRBV19,CASSIDQGAWTGELFF
TRBD2,TRBV9,CASSTYGGARTGELFF
TRBD2,TRBV7-2,CASSAAAGGQYEQYF
-,TRBV30,CAWSAPRKGWVYGYTF
-,TRBV9,CASTNTPQGYGYTF
TRBD2,TRBV4-1,CASTRRAGALEDTQYF
-,TRBV19,CATSPTGVANTGELFF
TRBD1,TRBV7-9,CASSTGAGELFF
TRBD1,TRBV10-2,CASSESRGQGNYGYTF
-,TRBV12-3/TRBV12-4,CASSRGARGYTF
TRBD1,TRBV11-2,CASSLLRDRAPYEQYF
TRBD1,TRBV3-1/TRBV3-2,CASSQERGRNEKLFF
-,TRBV5-1,CASSLAAGGYEQYF
-,TRBV5-4,CASSLSPGGTDTQYF
TRBD2,TRBV7-9,CASSLDGTSDEQYF
TRBD1,TRBV5-1,CASSRGQADFYEQYF
TRBD1,TRBV6-5,CASSYSGGAGTEAFF
TRBD1,TRBV2,CASRTGVGETQYF
-,TRBV7-2,CASSLESGYEQYF
TRBD1,TRBV7-9,CASQRQGSYGYTF
-,TRBV5-1,CASSSQGRGYTF
TRBD1,TRBV2,CASRGQGRNTEAFF
-,TRBV19,CASSMTLSSYEQYF
TRBD1,TRBV11-2,CASSPGLILTGKNTEAFF
-,TRBV19,CASSAGMGNTEAFF